This TCR beta chain was retrieved from a study of PD-1 blockade in classical Hodgkin lymphoma. Study conclusions and caveats: Newly diagnosed and completely responding patients shared comparable baseline diversity. Newly diagnosed patients reportedly had lower baseline TCR diversity than healthy donors. Patients with an early start, nivolumab under 1 year after ASCT, were excluded.

Autologous stem cell transplantation was followed by relapse in every patient, and brentuximab vedotin exposure varied. This clone was seen once. No antigen is known for it. Germline V lookup: CDR1 GTSNPN, CDR2 SVGIG (reference sequence). The germline V and J ends were trimmed by 4 bases and 12 bases, with 19 bases remaining between them. The CDR3 loop spans 13 amino acids. Method: immunoSEQ multiplex PCR; TCRdb's copy keeps in-frame clones and lacks some. The table shows 40,000 to 50,000 clones, with approximately 78% occurring only once. The rearrangement joins TRBV30 to TRBJ2-1, with D possibly matching TRBD1 (5 bases). The material sequenced was peripheral blood mononuclear cells (PBMCs), taken at baseline. This receptor was identified in a human donor with classical Hodgkin lymphoma. The CDR3 spells CAWNRATTVSQFF. The CDR3 bases are TGTGCCTGGAATAGAGCGACGACAGTATCGCAGTTCTTC.